Here is one TCR beta chain with its context. Its antigen remains unknown. Primers for the PCR totalled 60 Vbeta and 13 Jbeta. Assay: immunoSEQ multiplex PCR; the TCRdb copy retains only in-frame clones and omits some. The sample has more than 200,000 clones. This record belongs to a study of cytomegalovirus exposure and HLA in healthy donors. Germline trimming cut 7 bases from V and 5 bases from J; bases unmatched to any gene: 11. From germline, CDR1 is MNHEY and CDR2 SMNVEV (reference sequence). The CDR3 covers 15 residues. The study, taken as a whole, reports: Most TCR beta V segments were productive about 87% or about 30% of the time in an earlier analysis.

The sequenced sample was PBMCs. This TCR derives from a woman aged 25 to 39 in good health and CMV-seropositive. The chain is built from TRBV27 and TRBJ2-1, with TRBD2 identical over 7 bases. The CDR3 coding sequence is TGTGCCAGCACCACTTCCGGGACTACAGACAATGAGCAGTTCTTC. Translating gives CASTTSGTTDNEQFF.